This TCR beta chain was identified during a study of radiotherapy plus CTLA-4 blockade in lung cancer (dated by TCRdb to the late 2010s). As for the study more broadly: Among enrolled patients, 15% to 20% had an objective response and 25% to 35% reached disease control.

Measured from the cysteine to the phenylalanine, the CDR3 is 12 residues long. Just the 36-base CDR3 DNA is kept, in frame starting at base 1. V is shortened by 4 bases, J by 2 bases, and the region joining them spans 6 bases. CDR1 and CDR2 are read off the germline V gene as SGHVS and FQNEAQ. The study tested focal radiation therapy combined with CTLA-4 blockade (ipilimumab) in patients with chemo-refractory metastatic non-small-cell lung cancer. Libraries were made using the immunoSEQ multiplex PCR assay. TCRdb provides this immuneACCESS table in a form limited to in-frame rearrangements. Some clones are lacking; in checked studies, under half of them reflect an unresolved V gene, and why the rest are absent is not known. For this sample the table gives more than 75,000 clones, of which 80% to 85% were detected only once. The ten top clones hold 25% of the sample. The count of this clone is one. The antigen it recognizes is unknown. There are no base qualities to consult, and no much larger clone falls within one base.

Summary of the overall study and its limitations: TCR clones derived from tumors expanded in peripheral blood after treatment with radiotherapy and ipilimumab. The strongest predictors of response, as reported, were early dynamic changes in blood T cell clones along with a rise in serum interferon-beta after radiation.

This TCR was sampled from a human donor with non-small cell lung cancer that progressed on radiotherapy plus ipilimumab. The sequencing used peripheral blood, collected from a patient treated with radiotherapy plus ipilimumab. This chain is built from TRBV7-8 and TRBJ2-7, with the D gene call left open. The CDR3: CASSSGTYEQYF. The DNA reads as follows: TGTGCCAGCAGCTCCGGCACCTACGAGCAGTACTTC. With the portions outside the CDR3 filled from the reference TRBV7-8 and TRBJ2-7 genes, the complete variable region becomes GAGVSQSPRYKVAKRGQDVALRCDPISGHVSLFWYQQALGQGPEFLTYFQNEAQLDKSGLPSDRFFAERPEGSVSTLKIQRTQQEDSAVYLCASSSGTYEQYFGPGTRLTVT.